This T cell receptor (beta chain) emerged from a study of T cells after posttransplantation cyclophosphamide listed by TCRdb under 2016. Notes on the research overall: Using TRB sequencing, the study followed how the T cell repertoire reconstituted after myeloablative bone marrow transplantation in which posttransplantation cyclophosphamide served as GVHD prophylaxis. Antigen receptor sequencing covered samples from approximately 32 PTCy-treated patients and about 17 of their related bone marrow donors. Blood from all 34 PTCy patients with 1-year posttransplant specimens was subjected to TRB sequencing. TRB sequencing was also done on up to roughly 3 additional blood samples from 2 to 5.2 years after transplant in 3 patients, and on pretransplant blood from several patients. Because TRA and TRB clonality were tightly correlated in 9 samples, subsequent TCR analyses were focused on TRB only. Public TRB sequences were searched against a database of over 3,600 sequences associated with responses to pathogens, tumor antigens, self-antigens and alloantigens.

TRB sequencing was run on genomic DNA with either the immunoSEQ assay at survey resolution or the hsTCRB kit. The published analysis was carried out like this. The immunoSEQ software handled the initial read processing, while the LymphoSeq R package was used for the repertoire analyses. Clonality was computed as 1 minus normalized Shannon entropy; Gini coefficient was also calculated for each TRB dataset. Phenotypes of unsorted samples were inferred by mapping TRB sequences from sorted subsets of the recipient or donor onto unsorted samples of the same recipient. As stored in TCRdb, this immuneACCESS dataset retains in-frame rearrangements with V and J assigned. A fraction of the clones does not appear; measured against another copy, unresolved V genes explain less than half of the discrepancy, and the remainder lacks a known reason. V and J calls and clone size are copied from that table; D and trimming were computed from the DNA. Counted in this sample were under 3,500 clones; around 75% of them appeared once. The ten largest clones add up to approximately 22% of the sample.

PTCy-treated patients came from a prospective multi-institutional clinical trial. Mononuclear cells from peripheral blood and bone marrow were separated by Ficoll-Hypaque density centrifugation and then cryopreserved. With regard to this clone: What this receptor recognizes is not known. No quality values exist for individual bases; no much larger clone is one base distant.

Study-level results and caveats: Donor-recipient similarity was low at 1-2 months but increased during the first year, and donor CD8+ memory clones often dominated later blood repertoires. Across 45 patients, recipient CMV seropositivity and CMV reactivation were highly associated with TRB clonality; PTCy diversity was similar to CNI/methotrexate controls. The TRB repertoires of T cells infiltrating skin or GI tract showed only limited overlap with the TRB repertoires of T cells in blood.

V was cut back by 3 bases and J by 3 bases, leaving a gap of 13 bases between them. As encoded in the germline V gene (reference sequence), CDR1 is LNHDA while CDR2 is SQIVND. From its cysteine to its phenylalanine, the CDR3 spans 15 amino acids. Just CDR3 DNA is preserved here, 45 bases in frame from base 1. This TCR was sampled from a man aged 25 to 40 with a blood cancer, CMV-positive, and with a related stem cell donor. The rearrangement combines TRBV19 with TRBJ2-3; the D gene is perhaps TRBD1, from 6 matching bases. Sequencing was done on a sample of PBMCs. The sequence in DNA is TGTGCCAGTAGTATTAGCAGGGGAGTAACAGATACGCAGTATTTT. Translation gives CASSISRGVTDTQYF.